This TCR beta chain was obtained from a study of response to subunit inactivated influenza vaccine. Whole-study findings and limits: Each seasonal influenza vaccination, the authors suggested, recruits few new T cells.

As regards this clonotype: The antigen remains undetermined.

TCRdb called the RT-PCR reads again in MiXCR, with one record for every CDR3 protein. The data contain fewer than 250,000 distinct CDR3 sequences, 14% of them seen just once; the ten biggest clones take up roughly 24%. The starting material was CD8+ T cells sorted from PBMCs, obtained around 5 days after vaccination. This clonotype was obtained from a man aged 50 or older who received an inactivated influenza vaccine.

CDR3 nucleotide sequence: TGTGCCAGCACCGACGGACAGGGAGGGCAAGAGACCCAGTACTTC. Translated: CASTDGQGGQETQYF. The gene calls are TRBV12-3 or TRBV12-4 and TRBJ2-5; tentatively, D is TRBD1 (8 bases). The CDR3 has 15 residues. V was shortened by 7 bases and J by 2 bases, with 17 bases between the two germline ends.